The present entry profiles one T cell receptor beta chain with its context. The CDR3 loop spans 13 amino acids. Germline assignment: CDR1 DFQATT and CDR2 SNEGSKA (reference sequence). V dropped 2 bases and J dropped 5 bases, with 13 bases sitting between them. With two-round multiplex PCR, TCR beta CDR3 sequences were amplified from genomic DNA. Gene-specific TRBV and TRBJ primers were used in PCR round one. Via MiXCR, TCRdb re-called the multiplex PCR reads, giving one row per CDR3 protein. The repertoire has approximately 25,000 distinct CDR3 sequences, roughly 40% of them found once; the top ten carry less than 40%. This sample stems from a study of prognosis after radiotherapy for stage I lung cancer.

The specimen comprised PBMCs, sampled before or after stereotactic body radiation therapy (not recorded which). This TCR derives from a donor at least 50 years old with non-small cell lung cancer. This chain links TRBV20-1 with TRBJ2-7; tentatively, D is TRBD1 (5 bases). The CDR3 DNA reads TGCAGTGCTAGAAGATCCAGGGCGGACGAGCAGTACTTC. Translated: CSARRSRADEQYF.